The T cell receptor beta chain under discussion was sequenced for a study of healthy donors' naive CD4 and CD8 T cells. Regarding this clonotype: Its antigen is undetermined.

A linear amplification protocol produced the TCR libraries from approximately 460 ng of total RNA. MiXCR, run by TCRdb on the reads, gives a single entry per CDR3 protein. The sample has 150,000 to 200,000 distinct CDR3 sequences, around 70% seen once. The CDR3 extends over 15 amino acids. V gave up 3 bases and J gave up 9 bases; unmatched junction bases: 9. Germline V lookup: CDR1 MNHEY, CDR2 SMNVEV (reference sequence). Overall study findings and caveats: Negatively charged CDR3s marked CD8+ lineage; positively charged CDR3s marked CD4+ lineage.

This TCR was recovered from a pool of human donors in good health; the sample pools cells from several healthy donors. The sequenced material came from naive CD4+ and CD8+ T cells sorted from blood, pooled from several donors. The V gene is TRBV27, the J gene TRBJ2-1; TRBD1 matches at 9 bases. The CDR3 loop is CASSLGQGTFGEQFF. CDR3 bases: TGTGCCAGCAGTTTGGGACAGGGCACCTTCGGTGAGCAGTTCTTC.